This entry describes one T cell receptor (beta chain). Its antigen is unknown. Base quality data are lacking; no much larger clone is found one base away. These data belong to a study of human T cells and chemical hapten exposure (dated by TCRdb to the early 2020s). Regarding the complete study: For sensitization, 2% DPC in acetone was applied to a roughly 2 cm by roughly 2 cm area of upper inner arm skin. Weekly therapeutic DPC doses were additionally applied to the scalp of patients throughout the roughly 25-week study period. Patch tests used Finn chambers with 0.01% DPC on the upper back, scored after 6 days by International Contact Dermatitis Research Group standards. The mostly female patient cohort included alopecia areata with under or over 50% scalp involvement, alopecia totalis and alopecia universalis. Libraries were combined into a pool for sequencing, and differences in TCR yield between samples came mainly from small differences in library volumes within the pool. The study tracked peripheral blood TCR repertoire changes in vivo during primary and secondary sensitization to the hapten diphenylcyclopropenone (DPC) in alopecia patients. Blood samples were taken from patients before sensitization (week 0) and then at 2, 6 and about 24 weeks after DPC sensitization. About 30 alopecia patients provided blood for TCR sequencing at one to four time points (pre-sensitization, 2, 6 and 24 weeks).

Paper-wide results and their limitations: Expanded TCRs formed significantly more large CDR3 similarity clusters than pre-sensitization or healthy control sets, consistent with antigen-driven responses. DPC sensitization did not change how many TCRs were above 1 in 1000 frequency, and no evidence was found of alterations in global repertoire structure. Patch test score was positively correlated with the number of PT1 expanded TCRs, with significance at thresholds 8, 16 and 32 but not at 4. Repeated subsampling changed both the strength of the expansion versus patch-test correlation and the threshold at which the correlation became significant. Alopecia, a presumed autoimmune disease, was present in all patients, so the immune response of the patients might differ from that of healthy individuals.

Libraries came from RACE. The listed sequencing device is NextSeq 500. During library preparation, unique molecular identifiers were attached to individual cDNA molecules so that TCRs could be counted quantitatively and reproducibly. For every blood RNA sample, sequencing covered both the TCR alpha and TCR beta chains. Concerning the study's data processing: A median of around 96,000 TCRs per sample was observed, with a range of roughly 23,224 to 700,000. The Decombinator software suite was used to annotate V, J and CDR3 in the TCR reads. To make PS versus PT1 abundance plots, every sample was subsampled to the same number of TCRs (28,000). Expanded TCRs were defined as absent before sensitization and observed at least eight times at the 2-week time point. TCRdb handled the public reads itself, with Q25 trimming in fastp and clone calling in MiXCR, and kept productive beta chains. Entries that share a CDR3 protein sequence are merged under the most common genes and DNA. These V and J calls rely on TCRdb rather than the paper's analysis. The sample records about 74,000 distinct CDR3 sequences, approximately 29% of which are singletons. The ten largest clones add up to roughly 10% of the sample.

The junction shows trimming of 3 bases on V and 3 bases on J, and the gene matches do not reach 4 bases of it. Reading from cysteine to phenylalanine, the CDR3 counts 13 amino acids. Here the CDR3 DNA is all that survives: 39 bases in frame from base 1. Looking up the germline V gene (reference sequence) yields CDR1 DFQATT and CDR2 SNEGSKA. The meaning of the sample's time point label: patch test 1, 2 weeks after DPC sensitization. Interpreted using the paper, the treatment or condition label stands for: therapeutic diphenylcyclopropenone sensitization with weekly scalp DPC. At every patch-test visit, the blood draw took place before the patch test was put on. Eligible patients were aged 18 to 70, diagnosed with alopecia, deemed suitable for DPC therapy, and excluded if pregnant. Total RNA was isolated from unfractionated whole blood collected in Tempus Blood RNA tubes.

This receptor was obtained from a man aged 35 to 55 with alopecia areata. Some clones in this sample may be carry-over from other donors' samples. Material: whole blood, obtained in connection with sensitization to the hapten diphenylcyclopropenone (DPC). The V and J segments used are TRBV20-1 and TRBJ2-7, and TRBD1 matches 8 of the central bases. For the CDR3, the sequence is CSASRQGYYEQYF. The nucleotides read TGCAGTGCTAGCCGACAGGGGTACTACGAGCAGTACTTC.